Below are 21 T cell receptor beta chains sequenced from a single sample in a study of blood T cells in healthy people across ages. Together with a sample-barcoded 5' primer, a J-beta primer mix was included in a second PCR lasting roughly 6 to 12 cycles. TCRdb analysed the 5' RACE reads with MiXCR anew, one entry per CDR3 protein. The table includes hundreds of thousands of distinct CDR3 sequences, about 42% detected once. What was sequenced was blood. The receptors were sampled from a man aged 55-75 years in good health.

The rearrangement uses TRBV28 and TRBJ1-2; D might be TRBD1 (5 bases). This CDR3 region has 13 residues. The V end lost 7 bases, the J end lost 3 bases, and 12 bases lay between the germline ends. CDR1 and CDR2 from the germline V gene are MDHEN and SYDVKM. CDR3 in DNA: TGTGCCAGCAAGGAGGGGACCTACTATGGCTACACCTTC. Amino acids: CASKEGTYYGYTF.

This clonotype appeared a few times. The V and J genes are TRBV4-3 and TRBJ2-7; D uncertain. The germline V and J ends were trimmed by 0 bases and 2 bases, with 11 bases remaining between them. This CDR3 spans 15 amino acids. Germline V lookup: CDR1 LGHNA, CDR2 YSLEER. This chain's CDR3 is CASSQDKGPPYEQYF. In DNA form, the CDR3 reads TGCGCCAGCAGCCAAGATAAAGGACCTCCCTACGAGCAGTACTTC.

The chain is built from TRBV4-2 and TRBJ1-5; possible D gene TRBD1, 5 bases. V lost 1 base and J 5 bases, leaving 9 bases between the germline ends. The CDR3 totals 14 residues. Per the germline V gene, CDR1 is LGHNA and CDR2 is YNFKEQ. CDR3 sequence reads: CASSQAGGDQPQHF. CDR3 bases: TGTGCCAGCAGCCAAGCGGGGGGGGATCAGCCCCAGCATTTT.

The V call is TRBV20-1, the J call TRBJ2-1, with 9 bases identical to TRBD2. The length of the CDR3 is 14 residues. Trimming removed 4 bases from V and 9 bases from J; junction bases left unmatched: 10. Germline lookup yields CDR1 DFQATT and CDR2 SNEGSKA (reference sequence). The CDR3 loop reads CSAIIGGGALEQFF. The CDR3 DNA follows: TGCAGTGCTATCATAGGCGGGGGGGCCCTTGAGCAGTTCTTC.

CDR3 bases: TGTGCCAGCAGCGTAGGTTGGGGGCCGGGTGAGCAGTACTTC. This translates into CASSVGWGPGEQYF. V and J are TRBV9 and TRBJ2-5; perhaps TRBD1 as D (6 bases). CDR3 length: 14 residues. Germline CDR1 and CDR2: SGDLS and YYNGEE. V was trimmed by 0 bases and J by 11 bases, leaving 17 bases between them.

The rearrangement uses TRBV18 and TRBJ2-6, with D tentatively TRBD1 (5 bases). From germline, CDR1 is KGHSH and CDR2 LQKENI. V gave up 5 bases and J gave up 2 bases, with 10 bases separating them. This CDR3 is 15 amino acids long. This CDR3 reads CASSTGMAGANVLTF. CDR3 DNA: TGTGCCAGCTCAACAGGTATGGCTGGGGCCAACGTCCTGACTTTC.

This clonotype was detected only a few times. The CDR3 here is CASSQEGTGASTDTQYF. As DNA, the CDR3 is TGTGCCAGCAGCCAAGAAGGAACGGGGGCCAGCACAGATACGCAGTATTTT. This chain uses TRBV3-1 with TRBJ2-3; D might be TRBD1 or TRBD2, each matching 6 bases. The CDR3 runs 17 residues. Trimming took off 0 bases at V and 0 bases at J, with 13 bases between the two ends. Germline-derived CDR1 and CDR2 are LGHDT and YNNKEL (reference sequence).

This sequence joins TRBV12-3 or TRBV12-4 and TRBJ2-2; unclear D gene. This CDR3 spans 11 amino acids. Trimming removed 7 bases from V and 8 bases from J, with 8 bases in between. CDR3 DNA sequence: TGTGCCAGCACCCTTGGGGGGGAGCTGTTTTTT. Protein: CASTLGGELFF.

The chain recombines TRBV20-1 with TRBJ2-7; 10 bases are shared with TRBD2. This CDR3 comprises 18 residues. Germline values: CDR1 DFQATT, CDR2 SNEGSKA (reference sequence). V lost 5 bases, J lost 0 bases, and 16 bases stayed unmatched. CDR3 sequence reads: CSAYRRSGSGGSSYEQYF. CDR3 DNA: TGCAGTGCTTACCGAAGAAGTGGTAGCGGGGGGAGCTCCTACGAGCAGTACTTC.

The V and J genes are TRBV20-1 and TRBJ2-7; TRBD1 matches at 7 bases. CDR1 and CDR2 from the germline V gene are DFQATT and SNEGSKA (reference sequence). CDR3 length: 16 amino acids. With V trimmed by 0 bases and J by 0 bases, 8 bases remained unmatched. CDR3 protein: CSAREATRGSSYEQYF. The CDR3 DNA reads TGCAGTGCTAGAGAGGCTACCAGGGGGAGCTCCTACGAGCAGTACTTC.

The chain employs TRBV9 and TRBJ2-3; 8 bases are shared with TRBD1. The CDR3 has 15 amino acids. CDR1 and CDR2 (germline): SGDLS, YYNGEE. V trimming: 3 bases; J trimming: 1 base; junction bases outside the gene matches: 4. The CDR3 nucleotides are TGTGCCAGCAGCGCCGACAGGGGAGGCACAGATACGCAGTATTTT. Translated: CASSADRGGTDTQYF.

This rearrangement joins TRBV7-2 to TRBJ2-7; TRBD2 might be the D (6 bases). The CDR3 is 18 amino acids. Germline lookup yields CDR1 SGHTA and CDR2 FQGNSA. V lost 3 bases and J 0 bases, leaving 21 bases between the germline ends. This CDR3 is CASSFTRGSNTISYEQYF. CDR3 sequence (DNA): TGTGCCAGCAGCTTCACCCGGGGGTCTAACACGATCTCCTACGAGCAGTACTTC.

This clonotype has just a few counts. The V and J genes are TRBV6-2 or TRBV6-3 and TRBJ1-2; a weak D match, TRBD1 (5 bases). The V gene's germline CDR1 is MNHEY and CDR2 SVGEGT. Trimming took off 7 bases at V and 4 bases at J, with 10 bases between the two ends. The CDR3 runs to 12 residues. The CDR3 loop reads CASKQVGYGYTF. The CDR3 region has the DNA TGTGCCAGCAAACAGGTCGGCTATGGCTACACCTTC.

The V call is TRBV20-1, the J call TRBJ2-1; TRBD2 agrees at 10 bases. The J call may be wrong; the DNA end is better matched by TRBJ2-7. The length of the CDR3 is 20 residues. Germline V gene data show CDR1 as DFQATT and CDR2 as SNEGSKA (reference sequence). CDR3 coding DNA: TGCAGTGCTAGAGGCCCCCAATCTAGCGGGAGTTACGCCTCCTACAATGAGCAGTACTTC. Amino acids: CSARGPQSSGSYASYNEQYF.

About this clonotype: It may be a read error: a sequence one base away is much more abundant. The V and J genes are TRBV7-2 and TRBJ2-5; a possible D gene is TRBD1 (6 bases). The better agreement between TRBJ2-1 and the DNA end casts doubt on the J call. Germline V gene sequence: CDR1 SGHTA, CDR2 FQGNSA. This CDR3 contains 16 residues. Written as DNA, the CDR3 is TGTGCCAGCAGCCTGTACCTGGGGGCAAGCCAAGAGACCCAGTTCTTC. Its translation: CASSLYLGASQETQFF.

This clonotype was detected many times. The chain combines TRBV7-2 with TRBJ2-7; 10 nucleotides agree with TRBD1. V gave up 2 bases and J gave up 6 bases; unmatched junction bases: 4. The CDR3 extends over 14 amino acids. The V gene's germline CDR1 is SGHTA and CDR2 FQGNSA. CDR3 DNA: TGTGCCAGCAGCTTATCGAGACAGGGGGCCGAGCAGTACTTC. It is translated as CASSLSRQGAEQYF.

The V and J genes are TRBV4-3 and TRBJ1-1; 7 bases are shared with TRBD1. Germline values: CDR1 LGHNA, CDR2 YSLEER. CDR3 length: 19 residues. J lost 0 bases, V lost 0 bases, and 13 bases had no gene match. CDR3 sequence reads: CASSQDSGGGYYMNTEAFF. The DNA of the CDR3 is TGCGCCAGCAGCCAAGATTCAGGGGGTGGTTATTACATGAACACTGAAGCTTTCTTT.

This clonotype has more than one count but fewer than ten. The chain is built from TRBV3-1 and TRBJ2-6; the D gene could be TRBD1 or TRBD2 (5 bases each). The CDR3 has 16 residues. V lost 5 bases and J 7 bases, leaving 18 bases between the germline ends. Germline assignment: CDR1 LGHDT and CDR2 YNNKEL (reference sequence). For the CDR3, the DNA is TGTGCCAGCAGCTCCACCGGGACCGGTGGCGCCAACGTCCTGACTTTC. Translated: CASSSTGTGGANVLTF.

This chain connects TRBV6-5 to TRBJ2-5; unclear D gene. Gene TRBJ2-7 matches the end of the DNA better, so the J call may be wrong. The CDR3 totals 15 residues. CDR1 is MNHEY, CDR2 SVGAGI, per germline. CDR3 loop: CASSYHNKVPYEQYF. CDR3 in DNA: TGTGCCAGCAGTTACCACAACAAGGTACCCTACGAGCAGTACTTC.

This chain links TRBV6-1 with TRBJ2-1, with TRBD1 as a possible D gene (6 bases). With the DNA end fitting TRBJ2-7 better, the J assignment may be wrong. Germline V gene data show CDR1 as MNHNS and CDR2 as SASEGT. The CDR3 length is 18 residues. DNA for the CDR3: TGTGCCAGCAGTCTAGATAGGACCGGGACACCCTCCTACAATGAGCAGTACTTC. Its translation is CASSLDRTGTPSYNEQYF.

About this clonotype: A much larger clone differs from this one at a single base, so this may be a read error. The rearrangement uses TRBV28 and TRBJ2-7; D may be TRBD1 (5 bases). This CDR3 is built from 13 residues. The V gene's germline CDR1 is MDHEN and CDR2 SYDVKM. Trimming took 2 bases from V and 3 from J, leaving 8 bases between them. The CDR3 nucleotides are TGTGCCAGCAGTTTACAGGGTCTCTACGAGCAGTACTTC. Translating it yields CASSLQGLYEQYF.